This is a list of T cell receptor beta chains from one sample in a study of post-analysis software for immune sequencing data. TCRdb redid the calling of the PCR reads with MiXCR, one entry per CDR3 protein. Of roughly 400,000 distinct CDR3 sequences listed, approximately 39% are singletons. Sequenced input: blood. These receptors all come from a girl aged 2 to 9 with multiple sclerosis. Both conserved end residues are part of each CDR3.

v_call: TRBV7-9; cdr3_aa: CASSYKTGNTGELFF
v_call: TRBV20-1; cdr3_aa: CSPKDRGHYEQYF
v_call: TRBV18; cdr3_aa: CASSPTGRETQFF
v_call: TRBV15; cdr3_aa: CATSREIGTGGGEQYF
v_call: TRBV20-1; cdr3_aa: CSARVPGGHLADGYTF
v_call: TRBV6-1; cdr3_aa: CASRTGDYGYTF
v_call: TRBV27; cdr3_aa: CASSPGTSGVVSNEQFF
v_call: TRBV29-1; cdr3_aa: CSVSLGLYYEQYF
v_call: TRBV3-1; cdr3_aa: CASSQEVGGAYGYTF
v_call: TRBV28; cdr3_aa: CASSWRGTQRLYNEQFF
v_call: TRBV29-1; cdr3_aa: CSVQRVGTYEQYF
v_call: TRBV10-3; cdr3_aa: CAISPARDRARYGYTF
v_call: TRBV6-5; cdr3_aa: CASSYTGRQGGSYGYTF
v_call: TRBV28; cdr3_aa: CASSPPREAPYEQYF